These 8 T cell receptor beta chains were sequenced from one sample in a study of blood T cell repertoires in COVID-19. Some clones are missing from TCRdb's copy, which holds only in-frame ones; the method was immunoSEQ multiplex PCR. This table has almost 100,000 clones, approximately 86% appearing once. The source material was peripheral blood. The receptors were sampled from a man aged 45-65 years with acute or convalescent COVID-19.

The V gene is TRBV6-2 or TRBV6-3, the J gene TRBJ1-4; TRBD1 matches 8 bases. The CDR3 length is 16 residues. Germline V gives CDR1 MNHEY, CDR2 SVGEGT. V was clipped by 6 bases and J by 2 bases; unmatched bases: 8. CDR3 nucleotides: TGTGCCAGCAGCACGTCCAGGGGGCGGACTAATGAAAAACTGTTTTTT. The encoded protein is CASSTSRGRTNEKLFF.

The chain links TRBV7-3 to TRBJ2-2, with D perhaps matching TRBD1 (6 bases). Per the germline V gene, CDR1 is SGHTA and CDR2 is FQGTGA. This CDR3 comprises 16 residues. Trimming removed 2 bases from V and 0 bases from J, with 10 bases in between. The CDR3 is CASSLQGSANTGELFF. The CDR3 DNA follows: TGTGCCAGCAGCTTACAGGGGAGCGCGAACACCGGGGAGCTGTTTTTT.

The chain combines TRBV9 with TRBJ2-5; 12 bases fit TRBD2. This CDR3 has 17 amino acids. Germline trimming cut 0 bases from V and 5 bases from J; bases unmatched to any gene: 8. Per germline, CDR1 SGDLS and CDR2 YYNGEE. CDR3 residues: CASSVGSLLAGGETQYF. The CDR3 coding sequence is TGTGCCAGCAGCGTAGGGTCGTTGCTAGCGGGGGGGGAGACCCAGTACTTC.

The gene calls are TRBV11-3 and TRBJ2-1, with D tentatively TRBD2 (7 bases). V dropped 5 bases and J dropped 4 bases, with 15 bases sitting between them. Per germline, CDR1 SGHNT and CDR2 YENEEA. The CDR3 is 15 amino acids. CDR3 loop: CASSDRKGGYNEQFF. The CDR3 DNA reads TGTGCCAGCAGCGACCGGAAGGGGGGGTACAATGAGCAGTTCTTC.

This chain connects TRBV13 to TRBJ2-1, with D tentatively TRBD2 (6 bases). Germline V lookup: CDR1 PRHDT, CDR2 FYEKMQ (reference sequence). The CDR3 sequence is 13 residues long. Trimming left V 4 bases short and J 9 bases short, with 13 bases between. The CDR3 is CASSSGGASEQFF. The CDR3 nucleotides are TGTGCCAGCAGCTCGGGCGGGGCAAGTGAGCAGTTCTTC.

The chain employs TRBV6-5 and TRBJ1-1; D ambiguous. The V and J ends lost 8 bases and 1 base respectively, with 8 bases between them. Germline assignment: CDR1 MNHEY and CDR2 SVGAGI. The CDR3 is 12 amino acids. DNA for the CDR3: TGTGCCAGCCGGGTCGGGAACACTGAAGCTTTCTTT. Residues: CASRVGNTEAFF.

V is TRBV12-3 or TRBV12-4 and J is TRBJ2-7; no definite D call. The CDR3 is 12 amino acids. Trimming removed 2 bases from V and 7 bases from J, with 9 bases in between. The CDR3 DNA sequence: TGTGCCAGCAGTTTAACCCTCAGGGAGCAGTACTTC. It specifies CASSLTLREQYF.

The chain couples TRBV2 to TRBJ1-1, with D possibly matching TRBD1 (5 bases). V lost 5 bases and J lost 0, with 13 bases in between. This CDR3 region has 15 residues. Germline CDR1 SNHLY, CDR2 FYNNEI. DNA for the CDR3: TGTGCCAGCAGTCCGCGGGGGACGGTGAACACTGAAGCTTTCTTT. This translates into CASSPRGTVNTEAFF.